This T cell receptor delta chain was sequenced in a study of γδ T cells in repeated Plasmodium falciparum infection. Gammadelta T cells were flow-sorted from PBMC into Vgamma9/Vdelta2+ and Vdelta2-negative populations for bulk analysis. CDR3 length: 15 amino acids. CDR1 is TSWWSYY, CDR2 QGS, per germline. TCRdb reprocessed the multiplex PCR reads through CATT. The repertoire has around 50,000 delta-chain clones, about 2% of them found once; the top ten carry 24%. Notes on this clone: This probably arose from a read error, given a far larger clone one base away. This same CDR3 is encoded by further DNA sequences in the sample.

The sample comprised gamma-delta T cells from blood. With the J gene uncalled, the V gene is TRDV1. The source of this sequence is a pool of human donors (malaria-infected and uninfected, not separated). As DNA, the CDR3 is TGTGCTCTTGGGCCTACCGGGGCACGGGGGCATAAACTCATCTTC. Protein sequence: CALGPTGARGHKLIF.